This T cell receptor beta chain was documented in a study of cytomegalovirus exposure and HLA in healthy donors. The germline V and J ends were trimmed by 5 bases and 3 bases, with 14 bases remaining between them. Germline V CDR1 and CDR2: KGHSH, LQKENI. The CDR3 length is 14 residues. The data were produced by immunoSEQ multiplex PCR, yet TCRdb's version contains in-frame clones alone and is incomplete. The repertoire holds 200,000 to 250,000 clones, approximately 80% seen once, with 11% to 15% in the top ten. Material for sequencing was PBMCs. The gene calls are TRBV18 and TRBJ2-7; possibly TRBD1 for D (6 bases). The clonotype was recovered from a woman aged 25 to 39 in good health and CMV-seropositive. For the CDR3, the DNA is TGTGCCAGCTCAGAAGGACAGACCTACTACGAGCAGTACTTC. It specifies CASSEGQTYYEQYF.